This T cell receptor beta chain is from a study of shared clonotypes between healthy human individuals. For the study at large: The composition of the donors was two women and a few men aged 18 to 49.

In its sample, this clone was seen a few times. It was tens of millions of PBMCs that unsorted samples used for genomic DNA. The V gene lost 4 bases and the J gene lost 0 bases, with 17 bases spanning the gap. The CDR3 has 17 amino acids. The germline gives CDR1 SGHRS, CDR2 YFSETQ. In replicate PCRs of unsorted PBMC, around 310 ng DNA, about 31,000 T cell genomes, was used. Profiled with immunoSEQ multiplex PCR; TCRdb holds only in-frame clones, not every one. The sample contains over 95,000 clones, around 47% of which appear only once. The sequence derives from a woman aged 40 to 55 in good health. Some clones in this sample may be carry-over from other donors' samples. The sample consisted of PBMCs. V and J are TRBV5-1 and TRBJ2-1, with D possibly matching TRBD1 (6 bases). This chain's CDR3 is CASSPNPTGSSYNEQFF. CDR3 DNA sequence: TGCGCCAGCAGCCCGAACCCCACAGGGAGCTCCTACAATGAGCAGTTCTTC.